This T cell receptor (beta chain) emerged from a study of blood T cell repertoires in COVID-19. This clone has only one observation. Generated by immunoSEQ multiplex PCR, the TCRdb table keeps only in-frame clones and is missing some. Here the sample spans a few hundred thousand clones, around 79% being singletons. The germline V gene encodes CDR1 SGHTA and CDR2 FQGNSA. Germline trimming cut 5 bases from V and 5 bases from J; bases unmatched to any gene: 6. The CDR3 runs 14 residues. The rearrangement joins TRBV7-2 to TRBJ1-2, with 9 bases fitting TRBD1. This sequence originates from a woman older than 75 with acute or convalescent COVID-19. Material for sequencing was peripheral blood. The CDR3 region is CASSLTGGPYGYTF. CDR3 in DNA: TGTGCCAGCAGCCTCACAGGGGGCCCATATGGCTACACCTTC.